Below are 24 T cell receptor beta chains sequenced from a single sample in a study of PD-L1 blockade in urothelial cancer. Measured with immunoSEQ multiplex PCR; TCRdb has only the in-frame clones, and not every one. The data show 95,000 or so clones, around 87% seen once. The time point denotes: pretreatment peripheral blood. The source material was PBMCs, sampled around atezolizumab (anti-PD-L1) treatment. The receptor set was obtained from a man aged 55 to 69 with urothelial cancer.

The chain joins TRBV6-6 to TRBJ1-2, with D uncertain. From germline, CDR1 is MNHNY and CDR2 SVGAGI (reference sequence). The CDR3 totals 14 residues. Trimming took 4 bases from V and 4 from J, leaving 13 bases between them. CDR3 loop: CASSSVGPTYGYTF. In nucleotides, the CDR3 is TGTGCCAGCAGTTCAGTGGGCCCCACCTATGGCTACACCTTC.

This chain links TRBV4-2 with TRBJ1-2, with D perhaps matching TRBD1 (6 bases). In germline, CDR1 is LGHNA, CDR2 YNFKEQ. V was shortened by 3 bases and J by 8 bases, with 19 bases between the two germline ends. The length of the CDR3 is 15 residues. CDR3 sequence: CASSHLYRRQDGYTF. The CDR3 coding sequence is TGTGCCAGCAGCCATCTTTATCGTCGACAGGACGGCTACACCTTC.

There are a few counts of this clone. The chain recombines TRBV5-1 with TRBJ2-7, with 7 bases aligning to TRBD2. The CDR3 runs to 13 residues. Trimming at V came to 4 bases and at J to 1 base, leaving 2 bases not matched to a gene. Looked up from germline, CDR1 is SGHRS and CDR2 is YFSETQ. CDR3 amino acids: CASSTSVSYEQYF. The CDR3 DNA follows: TGCGCCAGCAGCACTAGCGTGTCCTACGAGCAGTACTTC.

This clone was recorded only once. The chain uses TRBV7-8 and TRBJ1-6; no clear D gene. This CDR3 has 16 residues. Germline CDR1 reads SGHVS; CDR2 reads FQNEAQ. Trimming cost V 6 bases and J 9 bases, with 21 bases left between them. CDR3 sequence (DNA): TGTGCCAGCAGATCAACGGCGGGTTGGGTATCTTCACCCCTCCACTTT. It translates to CASRSTAGWVSSPLHF.

The rearrangement uses TRBV29-1 and TRBJ1-6; D call uncertain. CDR3 length: 15 amino acids. The ends were cut back, 5 bases at V and 6 bases at J, with 17 bases in the middle. CDR1 is SQVTM and CDR2 is ANQGSEA in the germline V gene. CDR3 in amino acids: CSVSLGRETNSPLHF. The CDR3 region has the DNA TGCAGCGTTTCCCTAGGGAGAGAAACTAATTCACCCCTCCACTTT. Full variable domain (outside the CDR3, taken from reference TRBV29-1 and TRBJ1-6): SAVISQKPSRDICQRGTSLTIQCQVDSQVTMMFWYRQQPGQSLTLIATANQGSEATYESGFVIDKFPISRPNLTFSTLTVSNMSPEDSSIYLCSVSLGRETNSPLHFGNGTRLTVT.

This clone came up once. Different DNA sequences within this sample yield the same CDR3. The chain combines TRBV5-6 with TRBJ1-1; D not certain. Between the trimmed V and J ends, which lost 5 bases and 1 base, there was a span of 9 bases. Germline lookup yields CDR1 SGHDT and CDR2 YYEEEE. This CDR3 is built from 13 residues. The CDR3 region is CASSLAGNTEAFF. CDR3 bases: TGTGCCAGCAGTCTCGCCGGGAACACTGAAGCTTTCTTT.

The rearrangement links TRBV28 to TRBJ2-3, with D possibly TRBD1 on 6 matching bases. Germline V lookup: CDR1 MDHEN, CDR2 SYDVKM. V was clipped by 3 bases and J by 4 bases, with 14 bases between them. The CDR3 totals 15 residues. The CDR3 here is CASSLPQGQADTQYF. CDR3 sequence (DNA): TGTGCCAGCAGTTTGCCCCAGGGGCAGGCAGATACGCAGTATTTT.

The gene calls are TRBV4-1 and TRBJ2-2; 11 nucleotides align to TRBD2. Germline lookup yields CDR1 MGHRA and CDR2 YSYEKL. J was trimmed by 14 bases and V by 6 bases; bases with no gene match: 14. The CDR3 loop spans 15 amino acids. The CDR3 DNA reads TGCGCCAGCAGAATACTAGCGGGAGAGAGGAATGTCCTGTTTTTT. Translating it yields CASRILAGERNVLFF.

This clone showed up just once. This chain joins TRBV4-1 and TRBJ2-2, with a weak D call TRBD1 (6 bases). Trimming left V 0 bases short and J 6 bases short, with 8 bases between. The CDR3 spans 14 residues. Germline lookup yields CDR1 MGHRA and CDR2 YSYEKL. CDR3 residues: CASSQEWGPGELFF. In DNA form, the CDR3 reads TGCGCCAGCAGCCAAGAATGGGGGCCCGGGGAGCTGTTTTTT.

The CDR3 nucleotides are TGTGCCAGCAGCTTAAAGTGGGACAGGTCTGAAAAACTGTTTTTT. Protein product: CASSLKWDRSEKLFF. V is TRBV7-2 and J is TRBJ1-4; TRBD1 agrees at 8 bases. This CDR3 is built from 15 residues. V shed 2 bases and J 7 bases; nucleotides not matched to a gene: 6. The germline V gene encodes CDR1 SGHTA and CDR2 FQGNSA.

The chain uses TRBV10-3 and TRBJ2-7; the match to TRBD2 covers 13 bases. The trim removed 2 bases at V and 3 bases at J, leaving 16 bases unmatched. CDR1 is ENHRY and CDR2 is SYGVKD in the germline V gene. The CDR3 sequence is 20 residues long. This CDR3 is CAISEGPSGLAGRTFYEQYF. CDR3 sequence (DNA): TGTGCCATCAGTGAGGGTCCTTCGGGACTAGCGGGACGTACATTCTACGAGCAGTACTTC.

The chain recombines TRBV5-4 with TRBJ2-2; a possible D gene is TRBD2 (5 bases). This CDR3 region has 15 residues. Deletions cut 2 bases from V and 3 bases from J, with 11 bases between. Per the germline V gene, CDR1 is SGHNT and CDR2 is YYREEE (reference sequence). The CDR3 spells CASSLRQRDTGELFF. CDR3 sequence (DNA): TGTGCCAGCAGCTTAAGGCAGAGGGACACCGGGGAGCTGTTTTTT.

V usage is TRBV19 and J usage is TRBJ1-6; no clear D gene. Between the trimmed V and J ends, which lost 6 bases and 0 bases, there was a span of 6 bases. The germline V gene encodes CDR1 LNHDA and CDR2 SQIVND (reference sequence). The CDR3 consists of 14 residues. The CDR3, as DNA: TGTGCCAGTAGCCCAGGCTCCTATAATTCACCCCTCCACTTT. Amino acid sequence: CASSPGSYNSPLHF.

The rearrangement joins TRBV27 to TRBJ2-1, with a tentative D call TRBD2 (6 bases). Germline V gene data show CDR1 as MNHEY and CDR2 as SMNVEV (reference sequence). The CDR3 is made up of 14 amino acids. Between the trimmed V and J ends, which lost 4 bases and 9 bases, there was a span of 16 bases. This CDR3 is CASSSTTLGGEQFF. The CDR3 DNA reads TGTGCCAGCAGTTCTACAACCTTGGGGGGTGAGCAGTTCTTC.

This clone showed up just once. The chain is built from TRBV10-3 and TRBJ2-7; D perhaps matches TRBD1 (5 bases). CDR1 is ENHRY and CDR2 is SYGVKD in the germline V gene. There are 12 residues in the CDR3. The V and J ends lost 0 bases and 6 bases respectively, with 6 bases between them. For the CDR3, the DNA is TGTGCCATCAGTGAGTCGGGGCGCGAGCAGTACTTC. Encoded protein: CAISESGREQYF.

The J gene is TRBJ1-2, the V gene TRBV5-4; D perhaps matches TRBD1 (6 bases). CDR1 is SGHNT, CDR2 YYREEE, per germline (reference sequence). Between the trimmed V and J ends, which lost 2 bases and 6 bases, there was a span of 11 bases. This CDR3 comprises 13 residues. CDR3 DNA: TGTGCCAGCAGCTTACAGGGCCTGGATGGCTACACCTTC. It yields the protein CASSLQGLDGYTF.

The rearrangement joins TRBV5-1 to TRBJ2-7, with D possibly being TRBD1 (6 bases). CDR3 size: 13 residues. The germline V and J ends were trimmed by 5 bases and 5 bases, with 14 bases remaining between them. CDR1 and CDR2 (germline): SGHRS, YFSETQ. The CDR3 nucleotides are TGCGCCAGCAGTCCTACAGGGACCCACGAGCAGTACTTC. It yields the protein CASSPTGTHEQYF.

The chain has TRBV29-1 and TRBJ2-5, with D hard to call. CDR1 is SQVTM, CDR2 ANQGSEA, per germline. This CDR3 is built from 12 residues. The V end was cut by 4 bases, the J end by 3 bases, with 9 bases between. Written as DNA, the CDR3 is TGCAGCGTTGGGGCAGCCGAAGAGACCCAGTACTTC. The encoded protein is CSVGAAEETQYF.

This clone has just one count. This chain joins TRBV29-1 and TRBJ1-2; TRBD1 is a possible D gene (5 bases). CDR3 size: 12 residues. CDR1 is SQVTM and CDR2 is ANQGSEA in the germline V gene. Trimming pared 3 bases from V and 7 bases from J, leaving 12 bases between. In DNA form, the CDR3 reads TGCAGCGTTGACCCAGGTGGGGCTGGCTACACCTTC. Protein product: CSVDPGGAGYTF.

The V call is TRBV9, the J call TRBJ1-6; D uncertain. Germline CDR1 SGDLS, CDR2 YYNGEE. The CDR3 totals 15 residues. V lost 0 bases to trimming and J lost 5 bases, with 9 bases between them. The CDR3 bases are TGTGCCAGCAGCGTAGAACAGCCGCATAATTCACCCCTCCACTTT. Residues: CASSVEQPHNSPLHF. The complete variable domain, with remaining parts taken from reference TRBV9 and TRBJ1-6, reads DSGVTQTPKHLITATGQRVTLRCSPRSGDLSVYWYQQSLDQGLQFLIQYYNGEERAKGNILERFSAQQFPDLHSELNLSSLELGDSALYFCASSVEQPHNSPLHFGNGTRLTVT.

The V call is TRBV11-3, the J call TRBJ2-3; a weak D match, TRBD1 (5 bases). The germline V gene has CDR1 SGHNT and CDR2 YENEEA. Trimming removed 1 base at V and 4 bases at J, with 12 bases between. This CDR3 has 15 amino acids. In DNA, the CDR3 is TGTGCCAGCAGCTTAGCTCTGGCAGGGCCAGATACGCAGTATTTT. Translating it yields CASSLALAGPDTQYF.

This sequence joins TRBV15 and TRBJ2-1, with D possibly being TRBD2 (7 bases). Deletions cut 0 bases from V and 4 bases from J, with 10 bases between. The CDR3 consists of 15 residues. Germline V gives CDR1 LNHNV, CDR2 YYDKDF (reference sequence). CDR3 amino acids: CATSRDRGGYNEQFF. In DNA form, the CDR3 reads TGTGCCACCAGCAGAGATAGGGGGGGATACAATGAGCAGTTCTTC.

V usage is TRBV10-3 and J usage is TRBJ2-7, with D uncertain. Germline V lookup: CDR1 ENHRY, CDR2 SYGVKD. V was clipped by 7 bases and J by 2 bases, with 9 bases between them. The CDR3 contains 12 residues. In nucleotides, the CDR3 is TGTGCCATCAACACTATCCCCTACGAGCAGTACTTC. Its translation is CAINTIPYEQYF.

In its sample, this clone was seen once. The chain joins TRBV28 to TRBJ2-6; possible D gene TRBD2, 5 bases. CDR1 and CDR2 (germline): MDHEN, SYDVKM. This CDR3 is built from 13 residues. The ends were cut back, 9 bases at V and 1 base at J, with 7 bases in the middle. The chain's CDR3 is CASRRSGANVLTF. CDR3 sequence (DNA): TGTGCCAGTAGGAGGTCTGGGGCCAACGTCCTGACTTTC.